The rows below give T cell receptor beta chains drawn from one sample of a study of blood T cell repertoires in COVID-19. TCRdb's table, derived via immunoSEQ multiplex PCR, lists solely in-frame clones and lacks some. Of 400,000 to 450,000 clones listed, roughly 90% are singletons. Sequencing input: peripheral blood. These receptor sequences come from a woman between 40 and 55 years old with COVID-19, enrolled during active disease. CDR3s include the opening cysteine and the closing phenylalanine or tryptophan. The D gene is left open where the match is weak. The size field is filled for only some rows; it gives once, few, many or a size class.

clone_size	d_call	v_call	j_call	cdr3_aa	cdr3_nt
NA	TRBD2	TRBV9	TRBJ2-5	CASSVGGGQETQYF	TGTGCCAGCAGCGTGGGCGGGGGCCAAGAGACCCAGTACTTC
once	TRBD2	TRBV12-5	TRBJ2-1	CASGLYRGGYNNEQFF	TGTGCTAGTGGTTTGTACCGGGGGGGATATAACAATGAGCAGTTCTTC
NA	TRBD2	TRBV5-1	TRBJ2-1	CASSFRLAESSYNEQFF	TGCGCCAGCAGCTTCCGACTAGCGGAGAGCTCCTACAATGAGCAGTTCTTC
NA	TRBD2	TRBV5-5	TRBJ2-3	CASSLMLAGTTDTQYF	TGTGCCAGCAGCCTCATGCTAGCGGGAACGACAGATACGCAGTATTTT
NA	TRBD1	TRBV27	TRBJ2-7	CASSLAQGAFLYYEQYF	TGTGCCAGCAGTTTAGCCCAGGGGGCGTTTTTATACTACGAGCAGTACTTC
NA	NA	TRBV11-2	TRBJ1-5	CASSLGLTASNQPQHF	TGTGCCAGCAGCTTAGGTTTGACAGCAAGCAATCAGCCCCAGCATTTT
few	NA	TRBV10-3	TRBJ2-7	CAISDKTGTLEQYF	TGTGCCATCAGTGATAAAACCGGGACACTCGAGCAGTACTTC
NA	NA	TRBV4-3	TRBJ2-2	CASSRLTGISGELFF	TGCGCCAGCAGCCGCCTCACAGGGATTTCCGGGGAGCTGTTTTTT
NA	NA	TRBV18	TRBJ1-5	CASSPFKGNQPQHF	TGTGCCAGCTCACCCTTCAAGGGGAATCAGCCCCAGCATTTT
NA	NA	TRBV12-3/TRBV12-4	TRBJ2-5	CAPDPGEETQYF	TGTGCCCCCGACCCTGGGGAGGAGACCCAGTACTTC
NA	NA	TRBV5-5	TRBJ1-4	CASSLQGSNEKLFF	TGTGCCAGCAGCTTGCAGGGGTCTAATGAAAAACTGTTTTTT
NA	TRBD1	TRBV29-1	TRBJ2-6	CNKLGQGPFSGANVLTF	TGCAATAAACTAGGACAGGGCCCCTTCTCTGGGGCCAACGTCCTGACTTTC
NA	NA	TRBV19	TRBJ2-7	CASSIGGGGYEQYF	TGTGCCAGTAGTATCGGGGGTGGAGGGTACGAGCAGTACTTC
NA	TRBD2	TRBV6-5	TRBJ2-1	CASGASGSDNEQFF	TGTGCCAGCGGGGCGAGCGGGAGCGACAATGAGCAGTTCTTC
NA	NA	TRBV10-3	TRBJ2-1	CAISESWLEDRVLAGVSEQFF	TGTGCCATCAGTGAGTCATGGCTTGAGGACAGGGTGTTAGCGGGAGTGAGTGAGCAGTTCTTC
many	NA	TRBV6-5	TRBJ1-2	CASTPRGEVNGYTF	TGTGCCAGCACTCCCCGGGGGGAGGTGAATGGCTACACCTTC
NA	NA	TRBV19	TRBJ1-5	CASSKGGAAHNQPQHF	TGTGCCAGTAGTAAAGGAGGGGCAGCTCACAATCAGCCCCAGCATTTT
NA	NA	TRBV2	TRBJ1-2	CASSLQKNRFTNYGYTF	TGTGCCAGCAGTCTCCAAAAAAACAGATTTACTAACTATGGCTACACCTTC
NA	TRBD2	TRBV28	TRBJ2-1	CASSPGLGGKYNEQFF	TGTGCCAGCAGCCCCGGGTTGGGAGGGAAGTACAATGAGCAGTTCTTC
NA	TRBD1	TRBV7-2	TRBJ1-4	CASKGQGYEKLFF	TGTGCCAGCAAGGGACAGGGGTATGAAAAACTGTTTTTT
NA	NA	TRBV28	TRBJ2-7	CASSLKHEQYF	TGTGCCAGCAGTTTAAAGCACGAGCAGTACTTC
NA	TRBD1	TRBV9	TRBJ1-6	CASSVGGTENSPLHF	TGTGCCAGCAGCGTAGGCGGGACAGAAAATTCACCCCTCCACTTT
NA	NA	TRBV5-6	TRBJ2-6	CASSSGTYGANVLTF	TGTGCCAGCAGCTCAGGGACTTATGGGGCCAACGTCCTGACTTTC
NA	NA	TRBV18	TRBJ2-7	CASSPPTYEQYF	TGTGCCAGCTCACCTCCAACCTACGAGCAGTACTTC
NA	NA	TRBV5-6	TRBJ1-5	CASSLLGAQPQHF	TGTGCCAGCAGCTTGTTAGGAGCTCAGCCCCAGCATTTT
NA	TRBD1	TRBV6-1	TRBJ2-5	CASSDNRGQETQYF	TGTGCCAGCAGTGATAACAGGGGGCAAGAGACCCAGTACTTC
NA	TRBD1	TRBV4-1	TRBJ1-2	CASSLTGASNYGYTF	TGCGCCAGCAGCCTCACAGGGGCTTCAAACTATGGCTACACCTTC
NA	TRBD1	TRBV5-1	TRBJ1-2	CASSFTGDGYTF	TGCGCCAGCAGCTTTACAGGGGATGGCTACACCTTC
NA	NA	TRBV5-6	TRBJ1-1	CASSLGTAINTEAFF	TGTGCCAGCAGCTTGGGGACAGCGATAAACACTGAAGCTTTCTTT
NA	NA	TRBV7-9	TRBJ2-2	CASSLVGQSGELFF	TGTGCCAGCAGCCTAGTGGGGCAGTCCGGGGAGCTGTTTTTT
NA	TRBD1	TRBV25-1	TRBJ1-6	CASSATRGDNSPLHF	TGTGCCAGCAGTGCAACCAGGGGGGATAATTCACCCCTCCACTTT